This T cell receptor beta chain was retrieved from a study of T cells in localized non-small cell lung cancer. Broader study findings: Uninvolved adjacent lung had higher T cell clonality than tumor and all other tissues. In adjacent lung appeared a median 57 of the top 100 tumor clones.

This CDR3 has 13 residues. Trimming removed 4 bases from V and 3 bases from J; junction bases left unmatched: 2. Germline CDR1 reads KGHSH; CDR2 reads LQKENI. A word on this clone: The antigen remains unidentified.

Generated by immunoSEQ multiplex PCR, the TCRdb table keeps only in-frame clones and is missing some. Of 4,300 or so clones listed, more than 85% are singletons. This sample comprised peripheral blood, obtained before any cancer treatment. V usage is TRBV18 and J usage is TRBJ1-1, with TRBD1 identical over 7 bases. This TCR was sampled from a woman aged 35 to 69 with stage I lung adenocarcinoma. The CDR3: CASSLGTDTEAFF. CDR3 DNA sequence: TGTGCCAGCTCACTAGGGACAGACACTGAAGCTTTCTTT.